The clone carrying this T cell receptor beta chain has a single count. The data stem from a study of blood T cells in healthy people across ages. Donor samples were obtained from healthy Caucasian individuals from Russia, aged 6 to 90. Drawing of peripheral blood yielded about 9.7 milliliters from each donor. They isolated at least 7 million PBMCs from each sample. A J-beta primer mix and a sample-barcoded 5' primer were used in a second PCR of roughly 6 to 11 cycles. A tag from a template-switch adaptor with 12 random nucleotides marked each cDNA molecule. Each CDR3 protein gets one entry after TCRdb re-called the 5' RACE reads with MiXCR. The repertoire holds fewer than 700,000 distinct CDR3 sequences, with around 50% as singletons. The V gene's germline CDR1 is SQVTM and CDR2 ANQGSEA. Trimming cost V 7 bases and J 7 bases; bases outside gene matches: 10. The CDR3 runs to 13 residues.

The rearrangement joins TRBV29-1 to TRBJ1-1, with TRBD1 matching over 9 bases. Source material: blood. The TCR sequence derives from an elderly man in good health. The CDR3 protein is CSAVNRGHGEAFF. In nucleotides, the CDR3 is TGCAGCGCTGTCAACAGGGGGCACGGTGAAGCTTTCTTT.